This T cell receptor beta chain was sequenced in a study of radiotherapy plus CTLA-4 blockade in lung cancer. About the research overall: Among all patients, approximately 17% showed objective responses, while roughly 31% had disease control. The study's findings and limits: TCR clones originating in tumors grew in number in blood after radiotherapy plus ipilimumab.

Produced via immunoSEQ multiplex PCR; TCRdb's table is partial and in-frame only. This repertoire shows about 90,000 clones, about 78% found once; its top ten account for over 11%. Germline loops: CDR1 SGHRS, CDR2 YFSETQ. The CDR3 has 13 amino acids. Lung cancer patients with chemo-refractory metastatic non-small-cell disease were given focal radiation plus CTLA-4 blockade with ipilimumab. Turning to this clone: Its specificity is not known. The junction departs from germline at one end; a sequencing error may be responsible. The same CDR3 also results from other DNA sequences found in this sample.

Material: peripheral blood, obtained from a patient treated with radiotherapy plus ipilimumab. The receptor was isolated from a human donor with non-small cell lung cancer that progressed on radiotherapy plus ipilimumab. V and J are TRBV5-1 and TRBJ2-7, with 7 bases lining up with TRBD2. CDR3 coding DNA: TGCGCCAGCAGCTTAGCGGGGTCCCACGAGCAATACTTC. Its translation is CASSLAGSHEQYF.